This TCR beta chain was captured in a study of Graves' ophthalmopathy and Graves' hyperthyroidism. Study-level results: Ophthalmopathy progression predictions by the model showed 72.22% specificity and approximately 67% sensitivity. Most thyroid clonotypes with frequency above 0.001 were detected in blood too.

RNA transcripts were the source from which TCR beta CDR3 regions were amplified. HTBI-primed RT-PCR formed the first round, and a multiplex PCR formed the second. Each CDR3 protein gets one entry after TCRdb re-called the multiplex PCR reads with MiXCR. Among around 1.1 million distinct CDR3 sequences, approximately 35% were seen once, and the ten largest hold around 10%. This clonotype has ten or more counts. The antigen remains unidentified. This clonotype originated in an adult man with Graves' hyperthyroidism. Sequences were obtained from peripheral blood or thyroid tissue (not recorded which).

The CDR3 sequence: CASGGHSSYEQYF. CDR3 sequence (DNA): TGTGCCAGCGGGGGCCATAGCTCCTACGAGCAGTACTTC. The chain is built from TRBV10-3 and TRBJ2-7; D possibly corresponds to TRBD2 (7 bases). V was pared by 10 bases and J by 0 bases, with 13 bases between. This CDR3 region has 13 residues. Germline CDR1 ENHRY, CDR2 SYGVKD.